This TCR beta chain emerged from a study of T cell responses to AZD1222 COVID-19 vaccine. The assay was immunoSEQ multiplex PCR, and TCRdb's table has in-frame clones only and misses some. The profile shows more than 250,000 clones, 80% to 95% of them singletons. The germline gives CDR1 SGHTA, CDR2 FQGNSA. The ends were cut back, 5 bases at V and 4 bases at J, with 17 bases in the middle. The CDR3 length is 15 residues. This sequence originates from an adult in good health. The sample was peripheral blood, taken on day 0 of AZD1222 vaccination. The chain combines TRBV7-2 with TRBJ1-2; unclear D gene. The CDR3 bases are TGTGCCAGCAGCCCCGTCCTCGGGGAGGCCTATGGCTACACCTTC. It specifies CASSPVLGEAYGYTF.